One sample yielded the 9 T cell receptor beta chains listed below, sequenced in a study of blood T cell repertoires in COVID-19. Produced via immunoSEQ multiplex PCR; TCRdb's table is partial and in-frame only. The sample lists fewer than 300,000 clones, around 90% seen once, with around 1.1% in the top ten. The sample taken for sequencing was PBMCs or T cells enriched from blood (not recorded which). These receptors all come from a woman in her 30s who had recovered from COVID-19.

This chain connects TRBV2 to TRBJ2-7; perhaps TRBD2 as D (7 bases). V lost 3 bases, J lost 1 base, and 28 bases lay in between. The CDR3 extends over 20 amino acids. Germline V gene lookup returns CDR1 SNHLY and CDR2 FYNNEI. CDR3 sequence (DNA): TGTGCCAGCAGTGAGGTTAGTAGGGGGGGCCCGCGCTTTTCGTCCTACGAGCAGTACTTC. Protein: CASSEVSRGGPRFSSYEQYF.

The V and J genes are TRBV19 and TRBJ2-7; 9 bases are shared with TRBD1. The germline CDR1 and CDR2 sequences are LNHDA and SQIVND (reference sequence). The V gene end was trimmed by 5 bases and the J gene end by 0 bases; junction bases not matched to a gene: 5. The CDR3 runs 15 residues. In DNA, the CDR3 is TGTGCCAGTAGTCGGACAGGGGTGAGCTCCTACGAGCAGTACTTC. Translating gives CASSRTGVSSYEQYF.

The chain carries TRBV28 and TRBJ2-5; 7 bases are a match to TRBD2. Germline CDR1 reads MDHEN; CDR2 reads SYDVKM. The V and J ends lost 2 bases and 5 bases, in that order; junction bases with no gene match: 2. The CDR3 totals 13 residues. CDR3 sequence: CASSLLAAETQYF. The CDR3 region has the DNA TGTGCCAGCAGTTTACTAGCGGCGGAGACCCAGTACTTC.

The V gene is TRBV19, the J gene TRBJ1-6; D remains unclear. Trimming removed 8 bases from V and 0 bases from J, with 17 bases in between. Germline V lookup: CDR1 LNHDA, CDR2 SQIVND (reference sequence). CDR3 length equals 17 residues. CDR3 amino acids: CASRPRDGSSYNSPLHF. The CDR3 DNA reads TGTGCCAGTCGGCCTAGAGACGGCAGCTCCTATAATTCACCCCTCCACTTT.

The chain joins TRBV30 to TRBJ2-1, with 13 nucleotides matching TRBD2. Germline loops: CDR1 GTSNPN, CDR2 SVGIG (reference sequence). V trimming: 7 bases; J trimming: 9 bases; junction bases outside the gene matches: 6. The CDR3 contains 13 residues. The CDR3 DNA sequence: TGTGCCTATGGACTAGCGGGAGTACTTGAGCAGTTCTTC. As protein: CAYGLAGVLEQFF.

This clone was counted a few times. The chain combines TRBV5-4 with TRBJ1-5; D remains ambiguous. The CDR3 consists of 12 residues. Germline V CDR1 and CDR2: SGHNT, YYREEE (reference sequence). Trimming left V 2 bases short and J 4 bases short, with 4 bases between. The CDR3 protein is CASSFRNQPQHF. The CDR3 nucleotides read TGTGCCAGCAGCTTTCGTAATCAGCCCCAGCATTTT.

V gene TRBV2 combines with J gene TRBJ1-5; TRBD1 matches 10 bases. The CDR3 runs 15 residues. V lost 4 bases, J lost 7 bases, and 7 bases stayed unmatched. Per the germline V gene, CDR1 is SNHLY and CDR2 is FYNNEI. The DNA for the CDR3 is TGTGCCAGCAGTGGGGGGACAGGGGAAAGACAGCCCCAGCATTTT. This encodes CASSGGTGERQPQHF.

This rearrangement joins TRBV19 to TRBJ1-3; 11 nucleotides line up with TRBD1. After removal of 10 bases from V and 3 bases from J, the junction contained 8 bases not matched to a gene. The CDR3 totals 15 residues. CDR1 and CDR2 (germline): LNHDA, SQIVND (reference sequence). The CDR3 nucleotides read TGTGCCACCCGCCGGACAGGGGGCATTGGAAACACCATATATTTT. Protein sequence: CATRRTGGIGNTIYF. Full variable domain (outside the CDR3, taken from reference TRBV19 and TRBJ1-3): DGGITQSPKYLFRKEGQNVTLSCEQNLNHDAMYWYRQDPGQGLRLIYYSQIVNDFQKGDIAEGYSVSREKKESFPLTVTSAQKNPTAFYLCATRRTGGIGNTIYFGEGSWLTVV.

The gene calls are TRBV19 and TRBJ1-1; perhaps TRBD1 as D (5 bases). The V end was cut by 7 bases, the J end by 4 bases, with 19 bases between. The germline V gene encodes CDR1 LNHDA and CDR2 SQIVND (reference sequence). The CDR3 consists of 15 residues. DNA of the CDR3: TGTGCCAGTATCAATGAATGGGGGAGGATCACTGAAGCTTTCTTT. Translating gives CASINEWGRITEAFF.